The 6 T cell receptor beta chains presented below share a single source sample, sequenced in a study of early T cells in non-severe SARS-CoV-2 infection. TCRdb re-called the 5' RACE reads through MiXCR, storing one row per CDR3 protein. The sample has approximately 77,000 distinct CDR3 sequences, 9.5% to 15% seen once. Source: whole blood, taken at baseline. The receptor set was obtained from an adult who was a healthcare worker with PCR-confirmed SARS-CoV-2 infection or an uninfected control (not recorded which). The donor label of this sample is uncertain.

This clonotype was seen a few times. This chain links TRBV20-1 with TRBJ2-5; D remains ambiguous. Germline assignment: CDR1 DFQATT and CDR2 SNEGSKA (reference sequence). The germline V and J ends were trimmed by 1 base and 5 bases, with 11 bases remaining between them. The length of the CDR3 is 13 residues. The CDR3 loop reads CSARVQVGETQYF. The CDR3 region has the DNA TGCAGTGCTAGAGTTCAGGTCGGCGAGACCCAGTACTTC.

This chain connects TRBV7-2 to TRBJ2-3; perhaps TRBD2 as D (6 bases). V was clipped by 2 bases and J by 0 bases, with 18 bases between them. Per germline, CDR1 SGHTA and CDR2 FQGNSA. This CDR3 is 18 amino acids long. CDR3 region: CASSLKNPAGASTDTQYF. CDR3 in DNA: TGTGCCAGCAGCTTAAAGAACCCAGCGGGCGCTAGCACAGATACGCAGTATTTT.

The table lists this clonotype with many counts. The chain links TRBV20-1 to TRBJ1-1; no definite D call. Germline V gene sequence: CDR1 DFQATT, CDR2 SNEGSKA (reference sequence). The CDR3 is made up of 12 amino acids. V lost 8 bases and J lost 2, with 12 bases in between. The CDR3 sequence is CSTYRTNTEAFF. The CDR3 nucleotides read TGCAGTACGTACAGAACCAACACTGAAGCTTTCTTT.

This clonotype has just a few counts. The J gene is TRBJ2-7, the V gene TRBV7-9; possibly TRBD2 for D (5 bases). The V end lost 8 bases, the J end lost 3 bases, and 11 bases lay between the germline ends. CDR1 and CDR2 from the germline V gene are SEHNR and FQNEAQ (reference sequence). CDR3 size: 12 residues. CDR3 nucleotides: TGTGCCAGCCAGGCGGGCGACTACGAGCAGTACTTC. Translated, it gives CASQAGDYEQYF.

The CDR3 sequence is CASSPPPAATQYF. As DNA, the CDR3 is TGTGCCAGCAGCCCCCCCCCGGCGGCGACCCAGTACTTC. The gene calls are TRBV7-6 and TRBJ2-5; no clear D gene. V was shortened by 5 bases and J by 7 bases, with 14 bases between the two germline ends. Germline CDR1 SGHVS, CDR2 FNYEAQ. The CDR3 consists of 13 residues. The entire variable domain, with the rest obtained from reference TRBV7-6 and TRBJ2-5, is as follows: GAGVSQSPRYKVTKRGQDVALRCDPISGHVSLYWYRQALGQGPEFLTYFNYEAQQDKSGLPNDRFSAERPEGSISTLTIQRTEQRDSAMYRCASSPPPAATQYFGPGTRLLVL.

The CDR3 region has the DNA TGTGCCAGCAGTTACTCGGTAGACTATAATTCACCCCTCCACTTT. Amino acid sequence: CASSYSVDYNSPLHF. The V gene is TRBV6-6, the J gene TRBJ1-6, with no clear D. The CDR3 has 15 amino acids. The germline CDR1 and CDR2 sequences are MNHNY and SVGAGI (reference sequence). The ends were cut back, 0 bases at V and 3 bases at J, with 6 bases in the middle.